The 23 T cell receptor beta chains given below trace back to one sample, sequenced in a study of blood T cell repertoires in COVID-19. Some clones are missing from TCRdb's copy, which holds only in-frame ones; the method was immunoSEQ multiplex PCR. The sample shows about 100,000 clones, about 90% of them seen only once. Sequences were obtained from peripheral blood. All receptors come from a man in his thirties or forties in a cohort sampled during active COVID-19.

This clone has just one count. The gene calls are TRBV2 and TRBJ2-3, with TRBD2 matching 15 bases. This CDR3 has 19 residues. The J segment lost 8 bases and the V segment lost 6 bases, leaving 18 bases of the junction unmatched. In germline, CDR1 is SNHLY, CDR2 FYNNEI. Here the CDR3 DNA reads TGTGCCAGCAGCGCGGGACTAGCGGGGGGTTCTTACGGGACACGTACGCAGTATTTT. Protein product: CASSAGLAGGSYGTRTQYF.

The J gene is TRBJ1-5, the V gene TRBV5-6; D gene ambiguous. Trimming pared 4 bases from V and 2 bases from J, leaving 16 bases between. CDR1 SGHDT and CDR2 YYEEEE come from the germline V gene. CDR3 length equals 16 residues. The CDR3 nucleotides read TGTGCCAGCAGCACTTACTTGGCGGCAGGCAATCAGCCCCAGCATTTT. Translation gives CASSTYLAAGNQPQHF. Variable domain in full (rest from reference TRBV5-6 and TRBJ1-5): DAGVTQSPTHLIKTRGQQVTLRCSPKSGHDTVSWYQQALGQGPQFIFQYYEEEERQRGNFPDRFSGHQFPNYSSELNVNALLLGDSALYLCASSTYLAAGNQPQHFGDGTRLSIL.

The rearrangement uses TRBV9 and TRBJ1-2; tentative D call: TRBD1 (5 bases). Trimming left V 0 bases short and J 4 bases short, with 10 bases between. The CDR3 spans 14 residues. The germline V gene has CDR1 SGDLS and CDR2 YYNGEE. The CDR3 sequence: CASSVGGNIYGYTF. Written as DNA, the CDR3 is TGTGCCAGCAGCGTAGGGGGCAACATCTATGGCTACACCTTC.

V usage is TRBV10-2 and J usage is TRBJ1-1, with TRBD1 matching over 7 bases. Germline V gene sequence: CDR1 WSHSY, CDR2 SAAADI. V lost 0 bases and J lost 1; bases outside the gene matches: 5. CDR3 length: 16 amino acids. This CDR3 reads CASSESGQIKNTEAFF. Here the CDR3 DNA reads TGCGCCAGCAGTGAGTCGGGACAGATTAAGAACACTGAAGCTTTCTTT.

The chain uses TRBV7-3 and TRBJ2-3; a weak D match, TRBD2 (6 bases). Germline CDR1 is SGHTA and CDR2 is FQGTGA. The V end lost 1 base, the J end lost 5 bases, and 13 bases lay between the germline ends. The CDR3 contains 15 residues. The CDR3 sequence: CASSLSRGFGDTQYF. The CDR3 DNA sequence: TGTGCCAGCAGCTTAAGTCGGGGGTTTGGAGATACGCAGTATTTT.

This chain joins TRBV4-1 and TRBJ2-5; 13 bases match TRBD2. J was trimmed by 4 bases and V by 3 bases; bases with no gene match: 8. The CDR3 loop spans 17 amino acids. Germline assignment: CDR1 MGHRA and CDR2 YSYEKL. CDR3 nucleotide sequence: TGCGCCAGCAGCCACCAACTAGCGGGGGGGCTCAGAGAGACCCAGTACTTC. Protein sequence: CASSHQLAGGLRETQYF.

This clone was found a few times. This sequence joins TRBV2 and TRBJ1-5; a possible D gene is TRBD1 (5 bases). Germline CDR1 is SNHLY and CDR2 is FYNNEI. This CDR3 has 14 amino acids. V was shortened by 8 bases and J by 1 base, with 12 bases between the two germline ends. The CDR3 nucleotides read TGTGCCAGCGGTCAGGGCAGAAGCAATCAGCCCCAGCATTTT. This sequence encodes CASGQGRSNQPQHF.

The rearrangement links TRBV5-1 to TRBJ2-1; D might be TRBD2 (6 bases). CDR3 length: 12 residues. Trimming cost V 4 bases and J 15 bases, with 17 bases left between them. Germline V gene data show CDR1 as SGHRS and CDR2 as YFSETQ. CDR3 loop: CASSARDFVWFF. CDR3 DNA: TGCGCCAGCAGCGCCCGGGACTTTGTTTGGTTCTTC.

This chain connects TRBV14 to TRBJ1-5; the match to TRBD1 covers 9 bases. The CDR3 length is 15 residues. Looked up from germline, CDR1 is SGHDN and CDR2 is FVKESK. The V gene end was trimmed by 3 bases and the J gene end by 7 bases; junction bases not matched to a gene: 7. For the CDR3, the DNA is TGTGCCAGCAGCCAGAGGGACAGGGTTCAACAGCCCCAGCATTTT. This sequence encodes CASSQRDRVQQPQHF.

This rearrangement joins TRBV16 to TRBJ1-2, with 10 positions matching TRBD1. This CDR3 is built from 18 residues. V gave up 0 bases and J gave up 5 bases; unmatched junction bases: 12. Germline lookup yields CDR1 KGHSY and CDR2 FQNENV. CDR3 protein: CASSQSRDRGIEGYGYTF. The CDR3 coding sequence is TGTGCCAGCAGCCAATCTCGGGACAGGGGAATTGAGGGATATGGCTACACCTTC.

The J gene is TRBJ1-5, the V gene TRBV2, with TRBD1 matching over 8 bases. V was clipped by 3 bases and J by 7 bases; unmatched bases: 11. This CDR3 spans 16 amino acids. Germline CDR1 reads SNHLY; CDR2 reads FYNNEI. The CDR3, as DNA: TGTGCCAGCAGTGATAGGGGCAGGGGGCTGGAGCAGCCCCAGCATTTT. Amino acid sequence: CASSDRGRGLEQPQHF. Variable domain in full (rest from reference TRBV2 and TRBJ1-5): EPEVTQTPSHQVTQMGQEVILRCVPISNHLYFYWYRQILGQKVEFLVSFYNNEISEKSEIFDDQFSVERPDGSNFTLKIRSTKLEDSAMYFCASSDRGRGLEQPQHFGDGTRLSIL.

This clone was seen a single time. The genes are TRBV11-2 and TRBJ2-2; 7 bases match TRBD2. This CDR3 has 16 residues. CDR1 is SGHAT, CDR2 FQNNGV, per germline. V trimming: 3 bases; J trimming: 1 base; junction bases outside the gene matches: 5. The CDR3 coding sequence is TGTGCCAGCAGCTTTTTTGCGGGGGTGAACACCGGGGAGCTGTTTTTT. This gives the protein CASSFFAGVNTGELFF.

The J gene is TRBJ2-5, the V gene TRBV7-7; the match to TRBD2 covers 15 bases. CDR3 length: 18 residues. CDR1 SSHAT and CDR2 FNYEAQ come from the germline V gene (reference sequence). The V segment lost 5 bases and the J segment 4 bases; nucleotides outside the gene matches: 11. The CDR3, as DNA: TGTGCCAGCAGCGGGGGACTAGCGGGGGGAGTAGTGGGAGAGACCCAGTACTTC. It encodes CASSGGLAGGVVGETQYF.

This chain links TRBV9 with TRBJ2-5; a possible D gene is TRBD1 (5 bases). The CDR3 has 18 amino acids. Trimming took 0 bases from V and 3 from J, leaving 21 bases between them. Per the germline V gene, CDR1 is SGDLS and CDR2 is YYNGEE. The CDR3 nucleotides are TGTGCCAGCAGCGTAGGACTTTTGGGGCGTGAGTCGGAAGAGACCCAGTACTTC. This gives the protein CASSVGLLGRESEETQYF.

V usage is TRBV29-1 and J usage is TRBJ1-1; 7 positions agree with TRBD1. The CDR3 runs 14 residues. After removal of 7 bases from V and 1 base from J, the junction contained 9 bases not matched to a gene. Germline CDR1 and CDR2: SQVTM and ANQGSEA. The CDR3 DNA reads TGCAGCGCTCCCACAGGGGCGTCGAACACTGAAGCTTTCTTT. Translation: CSAPTGASNTEAFF.

This chain connects TRBV5-6 to TRBJ1-5; possible D gene TRBD1, 6 bases. Trimming took 2 bases from V and 9 from J, leaving 9 bases between them. This CDR3 contains 12 residues. Per germline, CDR1 SGHDT and CDR2 YYEEEE. CDR3 loop: CASSLGGGPQHF. The CDR3 nucleotides are TGTGCCAGCAGCTTAGGGGGGGGGCCCCAGCATTTT.

In this sample, this clone turned up a few times. V usage is TRBV30 and J usage is TRBJ2-5; 7 bases match TRBD1. Germline values: CDR1 GTSNPN, CDR2 SVGIG (reference sequence). This CDR3 contains 14 residues. J gave up 5 bases and V 0 bases, and 6 bases lay outside the gene matches. CDR3 in amino acids: CAWSVGGAWETQYF. CDR3 bases: TGTGCCTGGAGTGTAGGGGGCGCGTGGGAGACCCAGTACTTC. Full variable domain (missing parts from reference TRBV30 and TRBJ2-5): SQTIHQWPATLVQPVGSPLSLECTVEGTSNPNLYWYRQAAGRGLQLLFYSVGIGQISSEVPQNLSASRPQDRQFILSSKKLLLSDSGFYLCAWSVGGAWETQYFGPGTRLLVL.

The chain is built from TRBV5-6 and TRBJ1-1, with D uncertain. The CDR3 totals 17 residues. The germline CDR1 and CDR2 sequences are SGHDT and YYEEEE. With 4 bases removed from V and 1 base from J, the gap between germline ends came to 20 bases. CDR3 sequence reads: CASSPGYIFLSNTEAFF. In nucleotides, the CDR3 is TGTGCCAGCAGCCCGGGGTATATATTCCTGTCGAACACTGAAGCTTTCTTT.

The rearrangement joins TRBV7-9 to TRBJ2-7; no firm D call. The CDR3 runs 13 residues. CDR1 is SEHNR, CDR2 FQNEAQ, per germline (reference sequence). The V end lost 1 base, the J end lost 5 bases, and 9 bases lay between the germline ends. As DNA, the CDR3 is TGTGCCAGCAGCTTAGATCCAGTCAACGAGCAGTACTTC. Translation gives CASSLDPVNEQYF.

This clone appeared once. CDR3 DNA: TGTGCCAGCAGCTTTTCCCCTGGGACAGGGGGAGTTGGCGGGGAGCTGTTTTTT. Its translation: CASSFSPGTGGVGGELFF. The chain has TRBV9 and TRBJ2-2, with 11 bases fitting TRBD1. The V segment lost 4 bases and the J segment 7 bases; nucleotides outside the gene matches: 15. Germline V lookup: CDR1 SGDLS, CDR2 YYNGEE. The CDR3 has 18 amino acids.

The J gene is TRBJ2-1, the V gene TRBV6-5; TRBD2 agrees at 7 bases. Germline V gene lookup returns CDR1 MNHEY and CDR2 SVGAGI. This CDR3 spans 14 amino acids. V dropped 7 bases and J dropped 4; count of bases not matched to a gene: 7. CDR3 sequence (DNA): TGTGCCAGCACTGGGGGGGACGGATACAATGAGCAGTTCTTC. Translation: CASTGGDGYNEQFF.

A single count supports this clone. The chain couples TRBV6-5 to TRBJ2-2; 7 positions match TRBD2. After removal of 4 bases from V and 6 bases from J, the junction contained 5 bases not matched to a gene. The length of the CDR3 is 14 residues. Germline CDR1 reads MNHEY; CDR2 reads SVGAGI. CDR3 bases: TGTGCCAGCAGTTGGACTAGTCGGGCCGGGGAGCTGTTTTTT. Amino acids: CASSWTSRAGELFF.

A few counts support this clone. The chain uses TRBV2 and TRBJ1-5; D not resolved. In germline, CDR1 is SNHLY, CDR2 FYNNEI. This CDR3 contains 14 residues. Trimming cost V 0 bases and J 5 bases, with 8 bases left between them. This CDR3 is CASSEAKNYQPQHF. The CDR3 DNA reads as TGTGCCAGCAGTGAAGCGAAAAACTATCAGCCCCAGCATTTT.